This T cell receptor beta chain was retrieved from a study of T cell repertoires in ileal Crohn's disease. For the study at large: Postoperative therapy was given to about half: 11 thiopurines, around 18 anti-TNF agents. Points from the study as a whole: Sorted CD8 T cells held more high-frequency clones than CD4.

TCRB immunosequencing input was five hundred nanograms of biopsy DNA per sample. TCRdb's copy holds only in-frame clones and misses some; the assay was immunoSEQ multiplex PCR. This table has about 14,000 clones, around 70% appearing once. Trimming stripped 0 bases from V and 9 bases from J, with 7 bases between. This CDR3 spans 13 amino acids. Per the germline V gene, CDR1 is SGHDT and CDR2 is YYEEEE. With regard to this clone: The antigen remains undetermined.

Sequencing was done on a sample of ileal tissue. The J gene is TRBJ1-6, the V gene TRBV5-6, with D hard to call. The sequence was collected from an adult with Crohn's disease. As DNA, the CDR3 is TGTGCCAGCAGCTTGGGACCAACTTCACCCCTCCACTTT. Encoded protein: CASSLGPTSPLHF.